The next 15 T cell receptor beta chains were all read from a single sample in a study of T cell responses to AZD1222 COVID-19 vaccine. Profiling relied on immunoSEQ multiplex PCR, and the TCRdb table lists in-frame clones only, not all of them. Of approximately 90,000 clones in the sample, 90% to 95% were seen once. The source material was peripheral blood, sampled on day 0 of AZD1222 vaccination. The receptors stem from an adult in good health.

The chain combines TRBV5-1 with TRBJ1-2, with TRBD1 as a possible D gene (5 bases). There are 14 residues in the CDR3. Germline V gene lookup returns CDR1 SGHRS and CDR2 YFSETQ. With 4 bases removed from V and 1 base from J, the gap between germline ends came to 11 bases. CDR3 protein: CASSRSQGNYGYTF. CDR3 in DNA: TGCGCCAGCAGCCGTTCGCAGGGTAACTATGGCTACACCTTC. The entire variable domain, with the rest obtained from reference TRBV5-1 and TRBJ1-2, is as follows: KAGVTQTPRYLIKTRGQQVTLSCSPISGHRSVSWYQQTPGQGLQFLFEYFSETQRNKGNFPGRFSGRQFSNSRSEMNVSTLELGDSALYLCASSRSQGNYGYTFGSGTRLTVV.

This clone came up a few times. This chain connects TRBV6-1 to TRBJ1-5; D unresolved. The CDR3 runs to 13 residues. Trimming shortened V by 0 bases and J by 7 bases, and 7 bases separated the two germline ends. The germline V gene encodes CDR1 MNHNS and CDR2 SASEGT. CDR3 DNA: TGTGCCAGCAGTGAAGCGCCGGGACAGCCCCAGCATTTT. Translated: CASSEAPGQPQHF.

This chain links TRBV7-2 with TRBJ1-5; D may be TRBD1 (5 bases). CDR3 length equals 14 residues. In germline, CDR1 is SGHTA, CDR2 FQGNSA. The V end was cut by 1 base, the J end by 1 base, with 5 bases between. CDR3: CASSLGDSNQPQHF. The CDR3 coding sequence is TGTGCCAGCAGCTTAGGGGACAGCAATCAGCCCCAGCATTTT. The whole variable domain, remainder taken from reference TRBV7-2 and TRBJ1-5, is GAGVSQSPSNKVTEKGKDVELRCDPISGHTALYWYRQSLGQGLEFLIYFQGNSAPDKSGLPSDRFSAERTGGSVSTLTIQRTQQEDSAVYLCASSLGDSNQPQHFGDGTRLSIL.

This clone was found once. The chain recombines TRBV7-9 with TRBJ1-2; 7 nucleotides align to TRBD1. V dropped 0 bases and J dropped 6; count of bases not matched to a gene: 4. Germline V gives CDR1 SEHNR, CDR2 FQNEAQ (reference sequence). The CDR3 consists of 14 residues. The CDR3 region has the DNA TGTGCCAGCAGCTTAGCAGGGGGCGAGGATGGCTACACCTTC. Protein product: CASSLAGGEDGYTF.

This rearrangement joins TRBV10-3 to TRBJ1-1; unclear D gene. Looked up from germline, CDR1 is ENHRY and CDR2 is SYGVKD. This CDR3 has 15 residues. Trimming left V 0 bases short and J 0 bases short, with 8 bases between. The CDR3 reads CAISESGQMNTEAFF. The CDR3 nucleotides are TGTGCCATCAGTGAGTCCGGGCAGATGAACACTGAAGCTTTCTTT.

CDR3 coding DNA: TGTGCCAGCAGTAACACACTGAACACTGAAGCTTTCTTT. Translated, it gives CASSNTLNTEAFF. This sequence joins TRBV12-3 or TRBV12-4 and TRBJ1-1; D remains unclear. The V end lost 5 bases, the J end lost 0 bases, and 7 bases lay between the germline ends. The CDR3 covers 13 residues.

V usage is TRBV6-5 and J usage is TRBJ2-2; D is undetermined. CDR1 MNHEY and CDR2 SVGAGI come from the germline V gene. The germline V and J ends were trimmed by 0 bases and 1 base, with 6 bases remaining between them. This CDR3 is 15 amino acids long. The CDR3, as DNA: TGTGCCAGCAGTTACTCGTTTGTGAACACCGGGGAGCTGTTTTTT. It specifies CASSYSFVNTGELFF.

This chain uses TRBV4-3 with TRBJ2-1; TRBD2 agrees at 8 bases. This CDR3 is 15 amino acids long. CDR1 and CDR2 from the germline V gene are LGHNA and YSLEER. Trimming took 0 bases from V and 9 from J; bases not matched to a gene: 7. The CDR3 bases are TGCGCCAGCAGCCAAGATTCAGCGGGAGCGGGTGAGCAGTTCTTC. Its protein is CASSQDSAGAGEQFF.

V gene TRBV19 combines with J gene TRBJ2-5, with 14 positions matching TRBD2. Germline lookup yields CDR1 LNHDA and CDR2 SQIVND (reference sequence). The CDR3 consists of 16 residues. The V segment lost 3 bases and the J segment 1 base; nucleotides outside the gene matches: 1. The CDR3 DNA sequence: TGTGCCAGTAGTATCGGACTAGCGGGGGGCCAAGAGACCCAGTACTTC. Protein: CASSIGLAGGQETQYF.

This sequence joins TRBV7-9 and TRBJ2-3; 9 bases are shared with TRBD1. The CDR3 contains 14 residues. Germline V CDR1 and CDR2: SEHNR, FQNEAQ (reference sequence). V shed 6 bases and J 7 bases; nucleotides not matched to a gene: 8. DNA of the CDR3: TGTGCCAGCAGTCCCGGGACAGGGACGTATACGCAGTATTTT. This codes for CASSPGTGTYTQYF.

The rearrangement links TRBV5-6 to TRBJ1-2, with 7 bases matching TRBD1. The CDR3 totals 13 residues. Losses at the gene ends were 4 bases for V and 8 bases for J; bases not matched to a gene: 8. CDR1 is SGHDT and CDR2 is YYEEEE in the germline V gene. The CDR3 loop is CASSPGTEDGYTF. CDR3 coding DNA: TGTGCCAGCAGCCCCGGGACAGAGGACGGCTACACCTTC.

This chain connects TRBV5-4 to TRBJ2-2, with 7 positions matching TRBD1. Germline V gene data show CDR1 as SGHNT and CDR2 as YYREEE (reference sequence). The CDR3 sequence is 16 residues long. J was trimmed by 5 bases and V by 2 bases; bases with no gene match: 9. DNA of the CDR3: TGTGCCAGCAGCTTACGGGACAGCGGTATAACCGGGGAGCTGTTTTTT. Protein: CASSLRDSGITGELFF. Variable domain in full (rest from reference TRBV5-4 and TRBJ2-2): ETGVTQSPTHLIKTRGQQVTLRCSSQSGHNTVSWYQQALGQGPQFIFQYYREEENGRGNFPPRFSGLQFPNYSSELNVNALELDDSALYLCASSLRDSGITGELFFGEGSRLTVL.

A note on this clone: The same CDR3 is also encoded by other DNA sequences in this sample. This sequence joins TRBV19 and TRBJ1-1; D gene unclear. Germline CDR1 and CDR2: LNHDA and SQIVND (reference sequence). The V end was cut by 5 bases, the J end by 4 bases, with 17 bases between. This CDR3 contains 15 residues. The CDR3 region is CASSPLTGLGTEAFF. CDR3 in DNA: TGTGCCAGTAGTCCCCTGACTGGGTTGGGCACTGAAGCTTTCTTT.

The chain has TRBV7-2 and TRBJ1-1; the D is unclear. The V gene's germline CDR1 is SGHTA and CDR2 FQGNSA. The CDR3 spans 11 residues. V lost 5 bases and J lost 11, with 12 bases in between. For the CDR3, the DNA is TGTGCCAGCAGCCGAAGAGTAGAGGCTTTCTTT. Its translation is CASSRRVEAFF.

In nucleotides, the CDR3 is TGTGCCAGCAGCCTGGAGAGGGGCCGCGGGGAGACCCAGTACTTC. Its translation: CASSLERGRGETQYF. The chain uses TRBV6-2 or TRBV6-3 and TRBJ2-5, with D perhaps given as TRBD1 or TRBD2 (5 bases each). Germline CDR1 and CDR2: MNHEY and SVGEGT. This CDR3 is 15 amino acids long. The V end lost 6 bases, the J end lost 5 bases, and 19 bases lay between the germline ends.